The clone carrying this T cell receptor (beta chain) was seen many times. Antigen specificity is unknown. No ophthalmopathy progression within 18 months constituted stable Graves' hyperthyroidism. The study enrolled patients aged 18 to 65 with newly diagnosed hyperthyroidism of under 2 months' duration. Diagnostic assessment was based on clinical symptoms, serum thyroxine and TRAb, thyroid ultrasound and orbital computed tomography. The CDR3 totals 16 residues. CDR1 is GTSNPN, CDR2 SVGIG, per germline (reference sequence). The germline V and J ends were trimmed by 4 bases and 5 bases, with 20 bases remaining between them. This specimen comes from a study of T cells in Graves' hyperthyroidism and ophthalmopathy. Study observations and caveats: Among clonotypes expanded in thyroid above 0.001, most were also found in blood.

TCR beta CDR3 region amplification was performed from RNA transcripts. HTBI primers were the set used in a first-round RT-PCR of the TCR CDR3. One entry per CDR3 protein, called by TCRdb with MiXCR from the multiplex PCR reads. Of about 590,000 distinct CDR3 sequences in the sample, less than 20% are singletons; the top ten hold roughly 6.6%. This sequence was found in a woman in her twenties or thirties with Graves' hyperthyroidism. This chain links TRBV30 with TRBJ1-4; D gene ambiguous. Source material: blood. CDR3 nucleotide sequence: TGTGCCTGGACCCCGGGGATAGGGAGACCAAATGAAAAACTGTTTTTT. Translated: CAWTPGIGRPNEKLFF.